A selection of T cell receptor beta chains follows, all from one sample in a study of a mutant IDH1 vaccine in newly diagnosed glioma. The protocol was immunoSEQ multiplex PCR, while the TCRdb copy is restricted to in-frame clones and leaves out a portion. The table has about 32,000 clones, around 79% seen once. These receptors have no known antigen. Sequenced here: PBMCs, sampled from a glioma patient whose treatment included an IDH1 peptide vaccine. All receptors derive from a woman in her 30s with glioma. Some clones in this sample may be carry-over from other donors' samples. CDR3s include the opening cysteine and the closing phenylalanine or tryptophan. The order of the fields is clone size, D gene, V gene, J gene, CDR3 protein, CDR3 DNA. The D gene is left open where the match is weak. Rows may omit the clone size; those that give it use once, few, many or a size class.

clone_size: .; d_call: .; v_call: TRBV27; j_call: TRBJ2-7; cdr3_aa: CASSNRESGEQYF; cdr3_nt: TGTGCCAGCTCAAACCGGGAGTCGGGGGAGCAGTACTTC
clone_size: .; d_call: TRBD1; v_call: TRBV6-5; j_call: TRBJ1-1; cdr3_aa: CASSRDRGNTEAFF; cdr3_nt: TGTGCCAGCAGTCGGGACAGGGGAAACACTGAAGCTTTCTTT
clone_size: once; d_call: .; v_call: TRBV30; j_call: TRBJ2-3; cdr3_aa: CAWIRAGTDTQYF; cdr3_nt: TGTGCCTGGATCAGAGCGGGCACAGATACGCAGTATTTT
clone_size: .; d_call: .; v_call: TRBV4-1; j_call: TRBJ1-5; cdr3_aa: CASSLTDSNQPQHF; cdr3_nt: TGCGCCAGCAGCCTAACAGATAGCAATCAGCCCCAGCATTTT
clone_size: .; d_call: .; v_call: TRBV6-1; j_call: TRBJ1-1; cdr3_aa: CASEGAVRAFF; cdr3_nt: TGTGCCAGCGAGGGTGCCGTTAGAGCTTTCTTT
clone_size: few; d_call: TRBD1; v_call: TRBV9; j_call: TRBJ1-1; cdr3_aa: CASSRGTAVMNTEAFF; cdr3_nt: TGTGCCAGCAGCCGCGGGACAGCGGTCATGAACACTGAAGCTTTCTTT
clone_size: few; d_call: TRBD1; v_call: TRBV28; j_call: TRBJ1-5; cdr3_aa: CASVSGGPNQPQHF; cdr3_nt: TGTGCCAGTGTCTCAGGGGGGCCTAATCAGCCCCAGCATTTT
clone_size: once; d_call: .; v_call: TRBV10-3; j_call: TRBJ2-2; cdr3_aa: CAIRGDTGELFF; cdr3_nt: TGTGCCATCAGGGGAGACACCGGGGAGCTGTTTTTT
clone_size: .; d_call: .; v_call: TRBV19; j_call: TRBJ1-5; cdr3_aa: CASTGTGQPQHF; cdr3_nt: TGTGCCAGTACAGGGACCGGACAGCCCCAGCATTTT
clone_size: .; d_call: .; v_call: TRBV6-1; j_call: TRBJ2-7; cdr3_aa: CASRDPYEQYF; cdr3_nt: TGTGCCAGCAGGGACCCCTACGAGCAGTACTTC
clone_size: .; d_call: TRBD1; v_call: TRBV30; j_call: TRBJ2-7; cdr3_aa: CAWSTGGSYEQYF; cdr3_nt: TGTGCCTGGAGTACAGGGGGCTCCTACGAGCAGTACTTC
clone_size: .; d_call: .; v_call: TRBV30; j_call: TRBJ2-1; cdr3_aa: CAWSVLGPPPNEQFF; cdr3_nt: TGTGCCTGGAGTGTACTCGGGCCCCCCCCCAATGAGCAGTTCTTC
clone_size: .; d_call: .; v_call: TRBV19; j_call: TRBJ2-5; cdr3_aa: CASQLGSWGTQYF; cdr3_nt: TGTGCCAGCCAACTTGGGAGCTGGGGGACCCAGTACTTC
clone_size: few; d_call: .; v_call: TRBV28; j_call: TRBJ1-2; cdr3_aa: CASSSGNYGYTF; cdr3_nt: TGTGCCAGCAGTTCCGGGAACTATGGCTACACCTTC
clone_size: .; d_call: TRBD1; v_call: TRBV19; j_call: TRBJ2-5; cdr3_aa: CASLRQGTETQYF; cdr3_nt: TGTGCCAGTCTACGACAGGGGACGGAGACCCAGTACTTC
clone_size: .; d_call: .; v_call: TRBV9; j_call: TRBJ2-7; cdr3_aa: CASSPGGAYEQYF; cdr3_nt: TGTGCCAGCAGCCCAGGGGGGGCCTACGAGCAGTACTTC
clone_size: .; d_call: .; v_call: TRBV6-5; j_call: TRBJ1-1; cdr3_aa: CASSYRSLAFF; cdr3_nt: TGTGCCAGCAGTTACCGATCTCTAGCTTTCTTT
clone_size: .; d_call: .; v_call: TRBV7-2; j_call: TRBJ2-7; cdr3_aa: CASSFFPSLSYEQYF; cdr3_nt: TGTGCCAGCAGCTTCTTCCCTAGTCTTTCCTACGAGCAGTACTTC
clone_size: .; d_call: .; v_call: TRBV4-1; j_call: TRBJ1-5; cdr3_aa: CASSPGSGGRGNQPQHF; cdr3_nt: TGCGCCAGCAGCCCAGGCAGCGGCGGTAGGGGCAATCAGCCCCAGCATTTT
clone_size: .; d_call: .; v_call: TRBV5-1; j_call: TRBJ2-6; cdr3_aa: CASSWANSGANVLTF; cdr3_nt: TGCGCCAGCAGCTGGGCTAACTCTGGGGCCAACGTCCTGACTTTC
clone_size: once; d_call: .; v_call: TRBV29-1; j_call: TRBJ2-1; cdr3_aa: CSVERGYNEQFF; cdr3_nt: TGCAGCGTTGAACGGGGCTACAATGAGCAGTTCTTC
clone_size: .; d_call: TRBD2; v_call: TRBV27; j_call: TRBJ2-7; cdr3_aa: CASSLGTSGSYLVGEQYF; cdr3_nt: TGTGCCAGCAGTTTGGGGACTAGCGGGAGCTACCTCGTAGGCGAGCAGTACTTC
clone_size: .; d_call: .; v_call: TRBV5-1; j_call: TRBJ2-2; cdr3_aa: CASSLVTNTRELFF; cdr3_nt: TGCGCCAGCAGTCTAGTCACGAACACCAGGGAGCTGTTTTTT
clone_size: .; d_call: .; v_call: TRBV7-9; j_call: TRBJ1-4; cdr3_aa: CASSPGDTSNEKLFF; cdr3_nt: TGTGCCAGCAGCCCTGGGGATACCTCTAATGAAAAACTGTTTTTT
clone_size: .; d_call: TRBD1; v_call: TRBV10-3; j_call: TRBJ1-5; cdr3_aa: CAISRGQGNNQPQHF; cdr3_nt: TGTGCCATCAGCCGCGGACAGGGCAACAATCAGCCCCAGCATTTT
clone_size: .; d_call: .; v_call: TRBV28; j_call: TRBJ1-1; cdr3_aa: CASNFGAGRGTEAFF; cdr3_nt: TGTGCCAGCAACTTTGGAGCAGGGAGGGGTACTGAAGCTTTCTTT
clone_size: .; d_call: TRBD1; v_call: TRBV7-9; j_call: TRBJ2-2; cdr3_aa: CASRSGQGGTGELFF; cdr3_nt: TGTGCCAGCAGATCGGGACAGGGGGGCACCGGGGAGCTGTTTTTT